One T cell receptor (beta chain) is described in this entry. Its antigen is currently unknown. This entry comes from a study of cytomegalovirus exposure and HLA in healthy donors. Use of 60 Vbeta and 13 Jbeta primers characterized the PCR. Sequencing was performed with immunoSEQ multiplex PCR; in TCRdb, only in-frame clones are kept and a portion is missing. The sample holds 110,000 to 150,000 clones, roughly 79% seen once. From germline, CDR1 is SGHNT and CDR2 YYREEE (reference sequence). The trim removed 4 bases at V and 2 bases at J, leaving 7 bases unmatched. CDR3 length: 15 amino acids. Points from the study as a whole: Association of 17,000 or so TCR beta sequences with HLA alleles was found at 0.05 false discovery rate in a later analysis.

V and J are TRBV5-4 and TRBJ1-1, with 8 nucleotides matching TRBD1. The receptor's source is a woman in her twenties or thirties in good health and CMV-seronegative. Source material: PBMCs. CDR3 protein: CASSLPDRANTEAFF. The CDR3 nucleotides read TGTGCCAGCAGCCTACCGGACAGGGCAAACACTGAAGCTTTCTTT.